Described below is a single T cell receptor (beta chain) sequence and its context. Its antigen specificity is not known. Base-call qualities are not available, and no considerably larger clone is one nucleotide away. The CDR3 runs 13 amino acids, cysteine and phenylalanine included. Only the CDR3 DNA is retained, 39 bases long and in frame from the first base. V lost 3 bases and J lost 0 bases; the stretch between them is 9 bases long. CDR1 is given as DFQATT and CDR2 as SNEGSKA, both from the germline V gene (reference sequence). This sample is part of a study of T-cell memory formation after mild COVID-19 (dated by TCRdb to the early 2020s). About the investigation overall: TCR sequence clusters from the two donors were largely donor specific. In two donors, T-cell clones that expanded and contracted after mild COVID-19 were tracked by sequencing TCRalpha and TCRbeta repertoires over time. The cohort comprised two young, previously healthy adult volunteers, one female and one male.

TCRdb names Illumina NovaSeq 6000 as the instrument used. Using 5'RACE with constant-segment primers, TCRalpha and TCRbeta cDNA libraries were constructed, with sample barcodes and unique molecular identifiers added in the process. RNA was extracted from every sample with Trizol reagent. The libraries were amplified in two PCR steps, and the second step added a second sample barcode and Illumina TruSeq adapters. Libraries were sequenced on an Illumina NovaSeq with 2 x 150 bp paired-end reads. Per the authors' processing: Reads were demultiplexed and collapsed into UMI-guided consensus sequences with migec v1.2.7. Using mixcr v2.1.11, UMI consensuses were aligned to TRA and TRB V and J templates and then assembled into clonotypes. A clonotype was counted as expanded or contracted only if both edgeR and NoisET called the change significant, with noise models trained on biological replicates. edgeR calls used a false discovery rate-adjusted p below 0.01 and a log2 fold-change threshold of 1. As an exploratory analysis of dynamics, PCA with hierarchical clustering was applied to max-normalized trajectories of the 1000 most abundant clonotypes. Each responding clone was given a CD4 or CD8 phenotype based on the CD4+ and CD8+ repertoires, which had been sequenced separately. TCRdb itself trimmed the public reads at Q25 with fastp, ran MiXCR and retained productive beta chains. Each entry is one CDR3 protein sequence, shown with its most common DNA and genes. The V and J calls were not made by the authors but by TCRdb's processing. The sample data list roughly 320,000 distinct CDR3 sequences, and 28% of these were observed just once. The ten largest account for roughly 14% of the sample.

Ficoll-Paque density gradient centrifugation was the method used to isolate PBMCs. The investigation overall reported the following: Contracting CD4+ clones were found mainly in CM and EM memory subsets, while CD8+ clones were enriched in EMRA. SARS-CoV-2 specificity of the second-wave clones peaking on day 37 was not confirmed. Balanced CD4/CD8 phenotypes were observed for clones contracting from day 15 to 85, whereas a bias towards CD4+ was observed for a second wave of clones expanding from day 15 to 37. Only a couple of mild cases were covered by the study, and larger cohorts that include severe cases with pre-infection samples were considered necessary. Some responding clones were detected in pre-infection memory, which suggested that pre-existing cross-reactive memory T cells had joined the SARS-CoV-2 response.

Sequenced input: PBMCs or a T cell subset sorted from them (not recorded which). The receptor comes from an adult woman who had mild COVID-19 (a few samples of this study predate the infection). The sample titles of this study are shuffled in the database, so cell type and time point are left out; the donor was told from shared clones. In this chain, TRBV20-1 is recombined with TRBJ2-7, with the D segment possibly TRBD1 or TRBD2, each aligning over 5 bases. The DNA sequence is given as TGCAGTGCTAGGGGGCGGGTCTCCTACGAGCAGTACTTC. It translates to CSARGRVSYEQYF.